These 24 T cell receptor beta chains share one sample of origin, sequenced in a study of Graves' ophthalmopathy and Graves' hyperthyroidism. Amplified TCR beta CDR3 regions were obtained using RNA transcripts as template. HTBI primers were used in a first-round RT-PCR, which preceded a second-round multiplex PCR. TCRdb recomputed calls from the multiplex PCR reads with MiXCR, one row per CDR3 protein. The table has hundreds of thousands of distinct CDR3 sequences, more than 40% seen once. The specimen sequenced was peripheral blood. The receptors stem from an adult man with Graves' ophthalmopathy.

This clonotype was detected ten times or more. CDR3 nucleotide sequence: TGTGCCAGCAGCATGAGACAGGGTATTAGCAATCAGCCCCAGCATTTT. It encodes CASSMRQGISNQPQHF. This chain connects TRBV5-5 to TRBJ1-5; TRBD1 aligns across 7 bases. The CDR3 covers 16 residues. V shed 4 bases, J shed 0 bases, and the junction held 7 bases outside the gene matches. CDR1 SGHKS and CDR2 YYEKEE come from the germline V gene (reference sequence).

In the case of this clonotype: Germline and junction disagree at one end, which may indicate a read error. DNA of the CDR3: TGCGCCAGCAGCCGTCGGACGGGCGGGGAGACCCAGCACTTC. Its translation: CASSRRTGGETQHF. The chain recombines TRBV4-1 with TRBJ2-5; D is possibly TRBD2 (6 bases). This CDR3 is built from 14 residues. Germline CDR1 is MGHRA and CDR2 is YSYEKL.

Many counts were recorded for this clonotype. The V gene is TRBV12-3 or TRBV12-4, the J gene TRBJ2-7, with D unclear. Trimming cost V 3 bases and J 3 bases, with 9 bases left between them. This CDR3 comprises 13 residues. The CDR3 nucleotides read TGTGCCAGCAGTTTGAGGAGAGGCTACGAGCAGTACTTC. Translated: CASSLRRGYEQYF.

There are many counts of this clonotype. This chain connects TRBV19 to TRBJ1-4; D unresolved. Germline CDR1 is LNHDA and CDR2 is SQIVND (reference sequence). Trimming took off 3 bases at V and 7 bases at J, with 12 bases between the two ends. The CDR3 length is 14 residues. The CDR3 loop reads CASSIGQWGEKLFF. Here the CDR3 DNA reads TGTGCCAGTAGTATTGGCCAGTGGGGTGAAAAACTGTTTTTT. The whole variable domain, filled in from reference TRBV19 and TRBJ1-4, reads DGGITQSPKYLFRKEGQNVTLSCEQNLNHDAMYWYRQDPGQGLRLIYYSQIVNDFQKGDIAEGYSVSREKKESFPLTVTSAQKNPTAFYLCASSIGQWGEKLFFGSGTQLSVL.

DNA for the CDR3: TGTGCCAGTAGATCGACAGGGGGGGGCGACGGCTACACCTTC. This encodes CASRSTGGGDGYTF. The rearrangement links TRBV19 to TRBJ1-2, with 9 bases fitting TRBD1. Losses at the gene ends were 6 bases for V and 8 bases for J; bases not matched to a gene: 10. Germline V gene sequence: CDR1 LNHDA, CDR2 SQIVND (reference sequence). CDR3 length: 14 residues.

This clonotype was seen a handful of times. The chain uses TRBV9 and TRBJ2-7, with TRBD2 matching 8 bases. Per the germline V gene, CDR1 is SGDLS and CDR2 is YYNGEE. The CDR3 is 16 amino acids. The V gene end was trimmed by 4 bases and the J gene end by 2 bases; junction bases not matched to a gene: 11. CDR3 in DNA: TGTGCCAGCAGCCAAGATCAGGGGCGGGGGGCCTACGAGCAGTACTTC. Translating it yields CASSQDQGRGAYEQYF. The variable domain in full, with the rest retrieved from reference TRBV9 and TRBJ2-7, is DSGVTQTPKHLITATGQRVTLRCSPRSGDLSVYWYQQSLDQGLQFLIQYYNGEERAKGNILERFSAQQFPDLHSELNLSSLELGDSALYFCASSQDQGRGAYEQYFGPGTRLTVT.

V gene TRBV11-2 combines with J gene TRBJ2-2; no firm D call. Trimming took 3 bases from V and 0 from J, leaving 11 bases between them. The CDR3 runs to 16 residues. Germline CDR1 and CDR2: SGHAT and FQNNGV. Here the CDR3 DNA reads TGTGCCAGCAGCTTGACCCTTACAGCGAACACCGGGGAGCTGTTTTTT. Its translation is CASSLTLTANTGELFF.

This clonotype was counted a single time. This chain connects TRBV29-1 to TRBJ2-5, with TRBD2 matching over 16 bases. The V gene's germline CDR1 is SQVTM and CDR2 ANQGSEA. This CDR3 comprises 15 residues. The ends lost 6 bases at V and 2 bases at J; junction bases unmatched: 3. The CDR3 is CSVGLAGGPQETQYF. CDR3 bases: TGCAGCGTGGGACTAGCGGGGGGGCCGCAAGAGACCCAGTACTTC.

This clonotype was counted at least ten times. V and J are TRBV25-1 and TRBJ2-7; 7 bases fit TRBD1. The CDR3 runs to 15 residues. V dropped 3 bases and J dropped 2; count of bases not matched to a gene: 7. The germline V gene encodes CDR1 MGHDK and CDR2 SYGVNS. CDR3 region: CASSDGTALTYEQYF. DNA of the CDR3: TGTGCCAGCAGTGACGGGACAGCGCTCACCTACGAGCAGTACTTC.

This clonotype was observed many times. The chain couples TRBV7-2 to TRBJ1-1, with D unclear. The CDR3 spans 15 residues. V was shortened by 5 bases and J by 1 base, with 14 bases between the two germline ends. Germline V CDR1 and CDR2: SGHTA, FQGNSA. CDR3 sequence reads: CASSLYGEANTEAFF. For the CDR3, the DNA is TGTGCCAGCAGCCTATACGGAGAGGCGAACACTGAAGCTTTCTTT. The whole variable domain, filled in from reference TRBV7-2 and TRBJ1-1, reads GAGVSQSPSNKVTEKGKDVELRCDPISGHTALYWYRQSLGQGLEFLIYFQGNSAPDKSGLPSDRFSAERTGGSVSTLTIQRTQQEDSAVYLCASSLYGEANTEAFFGQGTRLTVV.

This clonotype appeared once. The chain links TRBV7-9 to TRBJ2-1; 10 bases match TRBD1. The CDR3 contains 16 residues. V was pared by 5 bases and J by 0 bases, with 4 bases of the junction left unmatched. Germline V gene lookup returns CDR1 SEHNR and CDR2 FQNEAQ (reference sequence). The CDR3 DNA is TGTGCCAGCAGCCCGGGACAGGGGAACTCCTACAATGAGCAGTTCTTC. This codes for CASSPGQGNSYNEQFF.

The table lists this clonotype with a few counts. This chain links TRBV12-5 with TRBJ2-6; 7 nucleotides line up with TRBD1. Germline CDR1 LGHNT, CDR2 FRNRAP. After removal of 6 bases from V and 0 bases from J, the junction contained 8 bases not matched to a gene. CDR3 length equals 17 residues. The CDR3 reads CASGEGQVSSGANVLTF. Here the CDR3 DNA reads TGTGCTAGTGGCGAAGGACAGGTTAGCTCTGGGGCCAACGTCCTGACTTTC.

This clonotype was counted at least ten times. The chain joins TRBV20-1 to TRBJ1-3, with TRBD1 matching 9 bases. V lost 5 bases to trimming and J lost 4 bases; unmatched junction nucleotides: 6. This CDR3 is built from 14 residues. Looked up from germline, CDR1 is DFQATT and CDR2 is SNEGSKA (reference sequence). CDR3: CSAPYGTGGNTIYF. In DNA form, the CDR3 reads TGCAGTGCTCCTTACGGGACAGGGGGAAACACCATATATTTT.

This clonotype was recorded many times. The chain couples TRBV7-9 to TRBJ2-7; tentative D call: TRBD2 (6 bases). Germline V lookup: CDR1 SEHNR, CDR2 FQNEAQ (reference sequence). Trimming stripped 4 bases from V and 4 bases from J, with 14 bases between. This CDR3 spans 14 amino acids. The CDR3 DNA reads as TGTGCCAGCAGCTCGCCTAAGGGGAGGTACGAGCAGTACTTC. Its translation: CASSSPKGRYEQYF.

The rearrangement links TRBV29-1 to TRBJ2-5, with 7 positions matching TRBD2. This CDR3 has 13 amino acids. Per germline, CDR1 SQVTM and CDR2 ANQGSEA. The V gene end was trimmed by 7 bases and the J gene end by 4 bases; junction bases not matched to a gene: 9. The CDR3: CSAVPSGAETQYF. The CDR3 DNA reads as TGCAGCGCCGTACCAAGCGGGGCAGAGACCCAGTACTTC.

On this clonotype itself: Just one base apart from a much larger clone, this may be a read error. V usage is TRBV7-2 and J usage is TRBJ1-1; TRBD1 is a possible D gene (6 bases). There are 14 residues in the CDR3. CDR1 and CDR2 from the germline V gene are SGHTA and FQGNSA. Trimming removed 4 bases at V and 4 bases at J, with 13 bases between. CDR3 sequence reads: CASSSRGARTEAFF. Here the CDR3 DNA reads TGTGCCAGCAGCTCAAGGGGGGCGCGCACTGAAGCTTTCTTT. Filled out from reference TRBV7-2 and TRBJ1-1, the complete variable domain reads GAGVSQSPSNKVTEKGKDVELRCDPISGHTALYWYRQSLGQGLEFLIYFQGNSAPDKSGLPSDRFSAERTGGSVSTLTIQRTQQEDSAVYLCASSSRGARTEAFFGQGTRLTVV.

This clonotype was detected many times. V gene TRBV7-8 combines with J gene TRBJ1-1, with 7 bases that match TRBD1. Unmatched junction bases numbered 2, after V lost 4 bases and J lost 3 bases. Germline-derived CDR1 and CDR2 are SGHVS and FQNEAQ. This CDR3 contains 13 residues. The CDR3 is CASSSQGHTEAFF. In DNA, the CDR3 is TGTGCCAGCAGCTCACAGGGGCACACTGAAGCTTTCTTT.

Comments on this clonotype: At one end, the junction sequence differs from germline, possibly due to a read error. CDR3 sequence (DNA): TGTGCCAGCAGTGTAGAGGGACAGGGGGCGCGTTACGAGCAGTACTTC. It encodes CASSVEGQGARYEQYF. V and J are TRBV10-3 and TRBJ2-7, with 12 bases lining up with TRBD1. The V gene's germline CDR1 is ENHRY and CDR2 SYGVKD. This CDR3 region has 16 residues.

This clonotype was seen only a few times. The J gene is TRBJ2-1, the V gene TRBV29-1; 9 positions match TRBD1. The V segment lost 4 bases and the J segment 6 bases; nucleotides outside the gene matches: 7. CDR3 length: 14 residues. Germline values: CDR1 SQVTM, CDR2 ANQGSEA. Here the CDR3 reads CSVVRDREVNEQFF. The CDR3 DNA reads TGCAGCGTTGTGAGGGACAGGGAGGTCAATGAGCAGTTCTTC.

V usage is TRBV20-1 and J usage is TRBJ2-7; 8 positions agree with TRBD1. The J segment lost 5 bases and the V segment lost 0 bases, leaving 9 bases of the junction unmatched. The CDR3 spans 15 residues. Germline V gene data show CDR1 as DFQATT and CDR2 as SNEGSKA (reference sequence). CDR3 residues: CSARDPRGRVDEQYF. DNA of the CDR3: TGCAGTGCTAGAGACCCCAGGGGGCGGGTCGACGAGCAGTACTTC.

The chain recombines TRBV2 with TRBJ2-5, with 7 bases aligning to TRBD2. The J call may be mistaken, given a closer DNA end match to TRBJ2-7. The CDR3 totals 16 residues. Germline V gene data show CDR1 as SNHLY and CDR2 as FYNNEI. The CDR3 here is CASSGRAERDPYEQYF. The CDR3 nucleotides are TGTGCCAGCAGTGGACGGGCTGAGCGGGATCCATACGAGCAGTACTTC.

This clonotype was observed at least ten times. The genes are TRBV7-3 and TRBJ2-7; D may be TRBD1 or TRBD2 (5 bases each). Germline V gene lookup returns CDR1 SGHTA and CDR2 FQGTGA. The length of the CDR3 is 16 residues. V dropped 5 bases and J dropped 1 base, with 18 bases sitting between them. CDR3 sequence reads: CASSPAGAGKSYEQYF. The CDR3 DNA reads TGTGCCAGCAGCCCAGCCGGGGCAGGGAAGTCCTACGAGCAGTACTTC.

This clonotype has just a few counts. V and J are TRBV15 and TRBJ2-2; 8 nucleotides agree with TRBD2. Trimming at V came to 1 base and at J to 6 bases, leaving 1 base not matched to a gene. CDR1 is LNHNV and CDR2 is YYDKDF in the germline V gene (reference sequence). There are 14 residues in the CDR3. CDR3 in amino acids: CATSRVAGPGELFF. The CDR3 DNA sequence: TGTGCCACCAGCAGAGTAGCGGGGCCCGGGGAGCTGTTTTTT. Supplemented by reference TRBV15 and TRBJ2-2, the full variable domain reads DAMVIQNPRYQVTQFGKPVTLSCSQTLNHNVMYWYQQKSSQAPKLLFHYYDKDFNNEADTPDNFQSRRPNTSFCFLDIRSPGLGDTAMYLCATSRVAGPGELFFGEGSRLTVL.

This clonotype appeared many times. V and J are TRBV2 and TRBJ1-5, with D maybe TRBD1 (5 bases). V shed 4 bases and J shed 5 bases, with 12 bases lying between them. Germline V gene sequence: CDR1 SNHLY, CDR2 FYNNEI. This CDR3 is built from 14 residues. CDR3 in DNA: TGTGCCAGCAGTGGGCAGGGCGACTATCAGCCCCAGCATTTT. It codes for CASSGQGDYQPQHF.